Each of the 6 T cell receptor beta chains below was sequenced from the same sample in a study of CD8+ T cells in alopecia areata. Sequencing templates came from extracted RNA that was reverse transcribed into cDNA. The data were produced by immunoSEQ multiplex PCR, yet TCRdb's version contains in-frame clones alone and is incomplete. Of fewer than 150,000 clones listed, roughly three fifths are singletons. The sample here was CD4+ T cells sorted from blood, taken at week 0. The source is a human donor with alopecia areata.

This clone was counted between two and nine times. This sequence joins TRBV7-2 and TRBJ2-1; D is unclear. V gave up 6 bases and J gave up 8 bases, with 14 bases separating them. The CDR3 has 13 amino acids. From germline, CDR1 is SGHTA and CDR2 FQGNSA. The CDR3 loop reads CASSVVAIDEQFF. The DNA for the CDR3 is TGTGCCAGCAGTGTGGTGGCAATTGATGAGCAGTTCTTC.

V gene TRBV14 combines with J gene TRBJ1-1; 7 bases match TRBD1. CDR3 length equals 15 residues. V dropped 4 bases and J dropped 3; count of bases not matched to a gene: 8. Germline lookup yields CDR1 SGHDN and CDR2 FVKESK. CDR3 nucleotide sequence: TGTGCCAGCAGCCCGGGACAGTGGGCCTACACTGAAGCTTTCTTT. Translated: CASSPGQWAYTEAFF.

The chain combines TRBV30 with TRBJ2-2; the D gene is possibly TRBD2 (5 bases). The V gene's germline CDR1 is GTSNPN and CDR2 SVGIG (reference sequence). V lost 3 bases and J lost 7, with 12 bases in between. The CDR3 sequence is 13 residues long. The CDR3 is CAWSVGLLGELFF. The CDR3 DNA sequence: TGTGCCTGGAGCGTTGGACTTCTCGGGGAGCTGTTTTTT.

The rearrangement links TRBV4-1 to TRBJ1-1; D is ambiguous. V was trimmed by 2 bases and J by 0 bases, leaving 7 bases between them. Germline CDR1 MGHRA, CDR2 YSYEKL. This CDR3 is 14 amino acids long. The chain's CDR3 is CASSQSYMNTEAFF. CDR3 nucleotide sequence: TGCGCCAGCAGCCAATCCTACATGAACACTGAAGCTTTCTTT.

A single count supports this clone. The rearrangement links TRBV4-1 to TRBJ1-2; 7 bases agree with TRBD1. This CDR3 has 16 amino acids. V lost 6 bases, J lost 4 bases, and 14 bases stayed unmatched. CDR1 and CDR2 from the germline V gene are MGHRA and YSYEKL. In nucleotides, the CDR3 is TGCGCCAGCAGGCTATACGCCTCAGGGGGTTCCTATGGCTACACCTTC. Protein product: CASRLYASGGSYGYTF.

The chain is built from TRBV5-4 and TRBJ1-4; D may be TRBD1 (5 bases). Looked up from germline, CDR1 is SGHNT and CDR2 is YYREEE (reference sequence). The CDR3 consists of 14 residues. V lost 2 bases and J 8 bases, leaving 13 bases between the germline ends. This CDR3 reads CASSLKGTGEKLFF. In DNA, the CDR3 is TGTGCCAGCAGCTTAAAGGGGACGGGGGAAAAACTGTTTTTT.